Listed below are T cell receptor beta chains from one sample, sequenced in a study of T cell responses to AZD1222 COVID-19 vaccine. Sequencing used immunoSEQ multiplex PCR; TCRdb keeps in-frame clones, though not all of them. The table lists about 150,000 clones, about nine tenths of them singletons. Source: peripheral blood, taken on day 0 of MenACWY control vaccination. The receptor set was obtained from an adult in good health. CDR3s include the opening cysteine and the closing phenylalanine or tryptophan. A D gene is named only where the DNA matches it firmly. Size is stated for part of the rows, as once, few or many counts, or as a class when the clone is expanded.

TRBV12-3/TRBV12-4	NA	NA	TRBJ2-2	CASSFRRTGELFF	TGTGCCAGCAGTTTTAGGAGAACCGGGGAGCTGTTTTTT
TRBV29-1	NA	NA	TRBJ1-1	CSVYRNTEAFF	TGCAGCGTGTACAGGAACACTGAAGCTTTCTTT
TRBV12-3/TRBV12-4	NA	NA	TRBJ1-1	CASSLKRNTEAFF	TGTGCCAGCAGTTTAAAACGGAACACTGAAGCTTTCTTT
TRBV6-5	NA	TRBD2	TRBJ2-3	CASSYSTGGSDTQYF	TGTGCCAGCAGTTACTCGACGGGGGGGTCAGATACGCAGTATTTT
TRBV2	NA	NA	TRBJ1-5	CASSEAGGISNQPQHF	TGTGCCAGCAGTGAAGCCGGGGGGATCAGCAATCAGCCCCAGCATTTT
TRBV10-3	NA	TRBD2	TRBJ2-1	CAISEPGLAGGSSYNEQFF	TGTGCCATCAGTGAGCCGGGACTAGCGGGGGGTAGCTCCTACAATGAGCAGTTCTTC
TRBV13	NA	TRBD2	TRBJ2-7	CASSLHVKTSGAYEQYF	TGTGCCAGCAGCTTACATGTTAAGACTAGCGGCGCCTACGAGCAGTACTTC
TRBV13	once	NA	TRBJ2-5	CASSLGPGGYQETQYF	TGTGCCAGCAGCTTAGGCCCAGGCGGATACCAAGAGACCCAGTACTTC
TRBV19	NA	NA	TRBJ2-7	CASSDSVISYEQYF	TGTGCCAGTAGTGATTCGGTCATTTCCTACGAGCAGTACTTC
TRBV18	NA	TRBD2	TRBJ2-2	CASSPRTSDIGELFF	TGTGCCAGCTCACCACGGACTAGCGATATCGGGGAGCTGTTTTTT
TRBV5-1	once	TRBD1	TRBJ1-2	CASSSDREGYTF	TGCGCCAGCAGCTCGGACAGGGAAGGCTACACCTTC
TRBV30	NA	TRBD1	TRBJ2-7	CAWSPSPTGTGLHEQYF	TGTGCCTGGAGTCCATCCCCTACCGGGACAGGGTTACACGAGCAGTACTTC
TRBV27	NA	NA	TRBJ1-5	CASSSGRLGNQPQHF	TGTGCCAGCAGTTCCGGACGGTTGGGGAATCAGCCCCAGCATTTT
TRBV6-1	NA	NA	TRBJ2-1	CASSEFGEQFF	TGTGCCAGCAGTGAATTTGGAGAGCAGTTCTTC
TRBV6-2/TRBV6-3	NA	NA	TRBJ2-5	CASSYPHRVGQETQYF	TGTGCCAGCAGTTACCCCCACAGAGTGGGCCAAGAGACCCAGTACTTC
TRBV5-1	NA	TRBD1	TRBJ1-2	CASSLGQVGDGYTF	TGCGCCAGCAGCTTAGGACAGGTTGGAGATGGCTACACCTTC
TRBV7-7	few	TRBD1	TRBJ2-3	CASSLVWRGGTGLADTQYF	TGTGCTAGCAGCTTAGTCTGGAGGGGCGGGACAGGGCTCGCAGATACGCAGTATTTT
TRBV7-8	NA	NA	TRBJ1-2	CASSSLGRDGTNYGYTF	TGTGCCAGCAGCTCCCTGGGGCGGGATGGTACTAACTATGGCTACACCTTC
TRBV9	once	TRBD1	TRBJ2-1	CASRKQGANEQFF	TGTGCCAGCAGAAAACAGGGGGCGAATGAGCAGTTCTTC
TRBV5-1	NA	TRBD2	TRBJ2-1	CASSLVSGASRNEQFF	TGCGCCAGCAGCTTGGTTAGCGGGGCTAGTAGGAATGAGCAGTTCTTC
TRBV11-2	NA	NA	TRBJ1-1	CASSLGWMAEAFF	TGTGCCAGCAGCTTGGGATGGATGGCTGAAGCTTTCTTT
TRBV7-6	few	NA	TRBJ2-2	CASTRWTQNTGELFF	TGTGCCAGCACCCGATGGACCCAGAACACCGGGGAGCTGTTTTTT
TRBV7-9	NA	TRBD1	TRBJ2-3	CASSPPGQGTLATQYF	TGTGCCAGCAGCCCCCCGGGACAGGGGACGTTAGCTACGCAGTATTTT
TRBV4-3	NA	NA	TRBJ1-3	CASSQDPAKARGNTIYF	TGCGCCAGCAGCCAAGATCCGGCGAAAGCCCGCGGAAACACCATATATTTT
TRBV28	NA	TRBD1	TRBJ2-7	CASSLLQGAGEQYF	TGTGCCAGCAGTTTATTACAGGGGGCGGGGGAGCAGTACTTC